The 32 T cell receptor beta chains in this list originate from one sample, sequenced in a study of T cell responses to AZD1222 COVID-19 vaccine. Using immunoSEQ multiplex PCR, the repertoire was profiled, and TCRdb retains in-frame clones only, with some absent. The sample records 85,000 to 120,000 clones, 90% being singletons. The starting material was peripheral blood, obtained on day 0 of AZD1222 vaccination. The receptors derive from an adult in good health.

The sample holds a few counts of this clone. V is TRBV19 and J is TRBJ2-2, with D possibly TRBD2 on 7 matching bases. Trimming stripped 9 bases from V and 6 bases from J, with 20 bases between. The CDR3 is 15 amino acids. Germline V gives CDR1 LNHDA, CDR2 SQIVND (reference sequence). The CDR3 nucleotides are TGTGCCAGCCTGAGCTACGGGGGGCTAGCCGGGGAGCTGTTTTTT. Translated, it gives CASLSYGGLAGELFF.

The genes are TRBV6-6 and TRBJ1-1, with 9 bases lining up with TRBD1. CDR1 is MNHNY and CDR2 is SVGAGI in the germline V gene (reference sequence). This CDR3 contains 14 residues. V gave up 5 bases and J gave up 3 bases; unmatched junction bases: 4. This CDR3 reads CASSGGQGYTEAFF. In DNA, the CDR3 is TGTGCCAGCAGTGGGGGACAGGGTTACACTGAAGCTTTCTTT.

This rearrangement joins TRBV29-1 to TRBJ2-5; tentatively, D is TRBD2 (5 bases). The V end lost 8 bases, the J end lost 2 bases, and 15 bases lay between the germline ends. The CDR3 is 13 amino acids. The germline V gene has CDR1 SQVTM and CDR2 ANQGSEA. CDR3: CSYESGNQETQYF. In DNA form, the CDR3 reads TGCAGCTATGAAAGCGGTAATCAAGAGACCCAGTACTTC.

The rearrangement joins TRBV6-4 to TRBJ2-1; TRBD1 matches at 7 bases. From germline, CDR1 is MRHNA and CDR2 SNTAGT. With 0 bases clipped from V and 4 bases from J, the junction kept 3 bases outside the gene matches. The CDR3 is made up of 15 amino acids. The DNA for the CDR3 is TGTGCCAGCAGTGACTCGGGACAGCCTTACAATGAGCAGTTCTTC. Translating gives CASSDSGQPYNEQFF.

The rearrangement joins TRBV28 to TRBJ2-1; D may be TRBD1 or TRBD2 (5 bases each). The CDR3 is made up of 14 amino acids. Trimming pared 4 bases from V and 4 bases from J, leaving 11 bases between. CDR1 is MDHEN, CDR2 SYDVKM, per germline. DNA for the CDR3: TGTGCCAGCAGTTGGGGACCTATTTACAATGAGCAGTTCTTC. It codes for CASSWGPIYNEQFF.

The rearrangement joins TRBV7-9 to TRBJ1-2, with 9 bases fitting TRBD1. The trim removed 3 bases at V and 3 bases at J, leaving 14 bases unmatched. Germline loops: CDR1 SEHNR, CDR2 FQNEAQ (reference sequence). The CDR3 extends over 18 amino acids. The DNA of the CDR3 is TGTGCCAGCAGCTTGCGGACAGGGGAGATTGTTGTTGACTATGGCTACACCTTC. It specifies CASSLRTGEIVVDYGYTF.

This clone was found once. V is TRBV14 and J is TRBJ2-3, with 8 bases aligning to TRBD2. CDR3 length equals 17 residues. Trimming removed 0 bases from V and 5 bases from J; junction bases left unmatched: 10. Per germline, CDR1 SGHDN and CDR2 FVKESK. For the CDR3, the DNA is TGTGCCAGCAGCCAAGATGAAGCGGGAGATTTTAGAGATACGCAGTATTTT. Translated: CASSQDEAGDFRDTQYF.

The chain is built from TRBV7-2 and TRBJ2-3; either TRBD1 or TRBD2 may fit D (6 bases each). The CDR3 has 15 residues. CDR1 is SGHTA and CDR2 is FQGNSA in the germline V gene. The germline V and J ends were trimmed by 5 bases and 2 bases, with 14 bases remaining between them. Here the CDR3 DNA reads TGTGCCAGCAGCCTAGGGGGGATATACACAGATACGCAGTATTTT. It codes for CASSLGGIYTDTQYF.

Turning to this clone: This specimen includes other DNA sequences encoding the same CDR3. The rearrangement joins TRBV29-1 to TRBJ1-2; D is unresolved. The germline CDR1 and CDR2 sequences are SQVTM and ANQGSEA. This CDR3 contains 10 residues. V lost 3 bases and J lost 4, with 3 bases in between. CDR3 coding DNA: TGCAGCGTTGACAGCTATGGCTACACCTTC. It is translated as CSVDSYGYTF.

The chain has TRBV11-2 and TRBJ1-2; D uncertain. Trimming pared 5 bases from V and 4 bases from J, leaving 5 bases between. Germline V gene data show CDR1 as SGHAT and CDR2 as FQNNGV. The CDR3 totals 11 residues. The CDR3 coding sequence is TGTGCCAGCAGCCGGGTCTATGGCTACACCTTC. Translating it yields CASSRVYGYTF.

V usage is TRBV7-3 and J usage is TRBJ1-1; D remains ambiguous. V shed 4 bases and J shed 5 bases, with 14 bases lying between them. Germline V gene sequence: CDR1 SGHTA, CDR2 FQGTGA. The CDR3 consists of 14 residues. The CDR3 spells CASSSRPERTEAFF. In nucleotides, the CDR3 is TGTGCCAGCAGCTCCCGTCCCGAAAGGACTGAAGCTTTCTTT.

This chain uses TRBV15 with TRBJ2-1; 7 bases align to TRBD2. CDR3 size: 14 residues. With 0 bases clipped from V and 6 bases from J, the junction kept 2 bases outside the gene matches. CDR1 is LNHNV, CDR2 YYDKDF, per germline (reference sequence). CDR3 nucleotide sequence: TGTGCCACCAGCAGAGAACTAGCGTTCAATGAGCAGTTCTTC. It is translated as CATSRELAFNEQFF.

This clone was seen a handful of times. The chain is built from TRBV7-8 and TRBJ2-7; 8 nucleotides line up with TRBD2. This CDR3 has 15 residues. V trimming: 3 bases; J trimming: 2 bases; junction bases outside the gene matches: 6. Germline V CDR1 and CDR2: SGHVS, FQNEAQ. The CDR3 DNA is TGTGCCAGCAGCTTTCGGGGGGGGTTGCCCTACGAGCAGTACTTC. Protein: CASSFRGGLPYEQYF.

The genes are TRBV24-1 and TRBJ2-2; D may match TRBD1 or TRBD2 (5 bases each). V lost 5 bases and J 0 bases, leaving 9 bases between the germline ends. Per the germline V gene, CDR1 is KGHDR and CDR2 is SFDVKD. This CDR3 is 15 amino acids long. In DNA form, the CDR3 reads TGTGCCACCAGTGTAAAGGGACCGAACACCGGGGAGCTGTTTTTT. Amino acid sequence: CATSVKGPNTGELFF.

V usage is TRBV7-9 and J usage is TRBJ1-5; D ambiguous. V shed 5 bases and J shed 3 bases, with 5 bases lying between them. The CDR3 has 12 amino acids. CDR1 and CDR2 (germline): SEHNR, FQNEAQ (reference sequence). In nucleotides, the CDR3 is TGTGCCAGCAGCCTCACCAATCAGCCCCAGCATTTT. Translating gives CASSLTNQPQHF.

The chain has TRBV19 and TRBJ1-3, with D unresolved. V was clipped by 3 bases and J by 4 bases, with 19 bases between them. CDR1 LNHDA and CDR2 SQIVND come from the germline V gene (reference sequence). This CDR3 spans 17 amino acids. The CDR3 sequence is CASSMRGLKVSGNTIYF. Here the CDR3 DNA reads TGTGCCAGTAGTATGAGAGGACTGAAAGTATCAGGAAACACCATATATTTT.

The CDR3: CASSEAHYTYNEQFF. The CDR3 DNA follows: TGTGCCAGCAGTGAGGCGCACTACACCTACAATGAGCAGTTCTTC. The V and J genes are TRBV6-4 and TRBJ2-1, with D uncertain. From germline, CDR1 is MRHNA and CDR2 SNTAGT. V lost 3 bases and J 2 bases, leaving 11 bases between the germline ends. The CDR3 spans 15 residues.

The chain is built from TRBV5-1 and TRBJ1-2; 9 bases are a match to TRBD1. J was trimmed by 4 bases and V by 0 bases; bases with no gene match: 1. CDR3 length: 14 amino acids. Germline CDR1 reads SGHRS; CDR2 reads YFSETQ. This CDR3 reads CASSLVGQGYGYTF. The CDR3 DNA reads TGCGCCAGCAGCTTGGTGGGACAGGGCTATGGCTACACCTTC.

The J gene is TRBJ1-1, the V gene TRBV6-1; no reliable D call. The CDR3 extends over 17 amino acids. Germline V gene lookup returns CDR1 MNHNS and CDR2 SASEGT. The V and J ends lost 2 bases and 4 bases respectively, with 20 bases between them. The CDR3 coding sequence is TGTGCCAGCAGTGAATCAACCCGATACCCTCGGGGCACTGAAGCTTTCTTT. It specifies CASSESTRYPRGTEAFF.

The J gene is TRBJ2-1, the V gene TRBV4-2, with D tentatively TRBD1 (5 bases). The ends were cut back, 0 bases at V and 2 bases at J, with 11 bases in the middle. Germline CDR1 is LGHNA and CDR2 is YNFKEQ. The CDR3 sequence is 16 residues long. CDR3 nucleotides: TGTGCCAGCAGCCAAGAGCCAGGGCCGACCTACAATGAGCAGTTCTTC. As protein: CASSQEPGPTYNEQFF.

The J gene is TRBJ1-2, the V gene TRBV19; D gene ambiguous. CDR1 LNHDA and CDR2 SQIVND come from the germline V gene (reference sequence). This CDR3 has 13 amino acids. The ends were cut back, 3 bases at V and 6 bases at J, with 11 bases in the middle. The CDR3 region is CASSIQTQDGYTF. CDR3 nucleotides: TGTGCCAGTAGTATCCAGACGCAGGATGGCTACACCTTC.

The CDR3 loop is CASSVGVSYNSPLHF. The CDR3 region has the DNA TGTGCCAGCAGCGTAGGGGTCTCCTATAATTCACCCCTCCACTTT. The V and J genes are TRBV9 and TRBJ1-6; D uncertain. Germline values: CDR1 SGDLS, CDR2 YYNGEE. The V end was cut by 0 bases, the J end by 0 bases, with 4 bases between. This CDR3 comprises 15 residues.

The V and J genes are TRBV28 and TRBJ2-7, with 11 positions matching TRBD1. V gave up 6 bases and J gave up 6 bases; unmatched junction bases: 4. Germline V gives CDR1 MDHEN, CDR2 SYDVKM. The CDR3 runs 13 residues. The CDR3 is CASSPGTGGEQYF. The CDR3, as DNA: TGTGCCAGCAGCCCCGGGACAGGGGGCGAGCAGTACTTC. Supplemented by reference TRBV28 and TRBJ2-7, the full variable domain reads DVKVTQSSRYLVKRTGEKVFLECVQDMDHENMFWYRQDPGLGLRLIYFSYDVKMKEKGDIPEGYSVSREKKERFSLILESASTNQTSMYLCASSPGTGGEQYFGPGTRLTVT.

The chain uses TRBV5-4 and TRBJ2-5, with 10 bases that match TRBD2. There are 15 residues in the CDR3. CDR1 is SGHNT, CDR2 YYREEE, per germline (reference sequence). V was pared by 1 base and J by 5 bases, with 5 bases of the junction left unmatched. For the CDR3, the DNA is TGTGCCAGCAGCTTGAGCGGGAGGGCCGATGAGACCCAGTACTTC. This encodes CASSLSGRADETQYF.

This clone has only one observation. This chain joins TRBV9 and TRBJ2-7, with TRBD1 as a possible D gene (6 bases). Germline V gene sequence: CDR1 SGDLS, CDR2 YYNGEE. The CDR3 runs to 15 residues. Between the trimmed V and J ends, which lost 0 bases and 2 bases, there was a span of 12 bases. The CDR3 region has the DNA TGTGCCAGCAGCGTAGATAGCCAGGGGACCTACGAGCAGTACTTC. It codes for CASSVDSQGTYEQYF.

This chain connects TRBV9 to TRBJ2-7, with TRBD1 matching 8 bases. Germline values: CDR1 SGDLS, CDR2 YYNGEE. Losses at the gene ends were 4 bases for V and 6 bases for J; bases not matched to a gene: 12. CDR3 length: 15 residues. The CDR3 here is CASSPQTGQGFEQYF. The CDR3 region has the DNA TGTGCCAGCAGCCCCCAGACAGGACAGGGCTTCGAGCAGTACTTC. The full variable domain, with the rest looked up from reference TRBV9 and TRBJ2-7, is DSGVTQTPKHLITATGQRVTLRCSPRSGDLSVYWYQQSLDQGLQFLIQYYNGEERAKGNILERFSAQQFPDLHSELNLSSLELGDSALYFCASSPQTGQGFEQYFGPGTRLTVT.

In DNA, the CDR3 is TGTGCCAGCAGCCAACAAGGGGGCTCCTACGAGCAGTACTTC. Translated: CASSQQGGSYEQYF. The chain carries TRBV3-1 (or the pseudogene TRBV3-2) and TRBJ2-7; possible D gene TRBD1, 6 bases. V was clipped by 2 bases and J by 0 bases, with 8 bases between them. This CDR3 spans 14 amino acids. Germline lookup yields CDR1 LGHDT and CDR2 YNNKEL (reference sequence).

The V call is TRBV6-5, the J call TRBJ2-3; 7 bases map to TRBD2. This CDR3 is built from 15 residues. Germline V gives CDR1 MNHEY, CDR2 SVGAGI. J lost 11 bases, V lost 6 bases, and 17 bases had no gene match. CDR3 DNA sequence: TGTGCCAGCAGCGCCCCGTTTGTGGTTGGCGGGGGGCAGTATTTT. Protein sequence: CASSAPFVVGGGQYF.

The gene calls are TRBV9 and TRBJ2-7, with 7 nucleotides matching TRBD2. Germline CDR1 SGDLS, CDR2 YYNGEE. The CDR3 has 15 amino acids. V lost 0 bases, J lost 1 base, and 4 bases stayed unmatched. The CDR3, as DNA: TGTGCCAGCAGCGTAGGACTAGCTAATTCCTACGAGCAGTACTTC. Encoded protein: CASSVGLANSYEQYF.

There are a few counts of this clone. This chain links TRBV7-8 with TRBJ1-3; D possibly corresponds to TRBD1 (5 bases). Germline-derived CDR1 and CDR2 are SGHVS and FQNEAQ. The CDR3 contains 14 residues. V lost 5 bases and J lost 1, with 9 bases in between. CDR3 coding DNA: TGTGCCAGCAGCCCCAGGGTTTCTGGAAACACCATATATTTT. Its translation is CASSPRVSGNTIYF.

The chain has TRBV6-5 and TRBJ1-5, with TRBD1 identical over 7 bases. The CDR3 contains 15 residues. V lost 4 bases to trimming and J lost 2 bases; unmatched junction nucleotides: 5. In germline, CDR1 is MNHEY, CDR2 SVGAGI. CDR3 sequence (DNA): TGTGCCAGCAGTTCCCTCGGACAGGGCAATCAGCCCCAGCATTTT. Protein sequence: CASSSLGQGNQPQHF.

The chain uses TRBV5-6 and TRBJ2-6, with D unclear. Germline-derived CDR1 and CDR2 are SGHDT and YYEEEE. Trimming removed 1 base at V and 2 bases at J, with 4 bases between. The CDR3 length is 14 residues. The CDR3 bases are TGTGCCAGCAGCTTGCTGACTGGGGCCAACGTCCTGACTTTC. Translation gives CASSLLTGANVLTF.